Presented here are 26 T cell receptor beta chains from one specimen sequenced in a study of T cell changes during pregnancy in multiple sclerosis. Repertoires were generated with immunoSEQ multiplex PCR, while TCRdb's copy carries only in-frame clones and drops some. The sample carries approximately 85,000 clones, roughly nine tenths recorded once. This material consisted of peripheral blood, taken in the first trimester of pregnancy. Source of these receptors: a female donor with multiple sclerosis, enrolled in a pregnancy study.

The CDR3 protein is CASGYGYEKLFF. The CDR3 nucleotides read TGTGCCAGCGGATACGGGTACGAAAAACTGTTTTTT. The chain combines TRBV28 with TRBJ1-4, with D unresolved. CDR3 length: 12 residues. CDR1 MDHEN and CDR2 SYDVKM come from the germline V gene. Trimming left V 8 bases short and J 8 bases short, with 12 bases between.

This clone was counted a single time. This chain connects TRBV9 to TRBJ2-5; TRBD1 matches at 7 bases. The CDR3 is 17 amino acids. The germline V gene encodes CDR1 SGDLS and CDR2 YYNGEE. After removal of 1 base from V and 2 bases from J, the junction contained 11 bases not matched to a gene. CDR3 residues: CASSVSRGTEKQETQYF. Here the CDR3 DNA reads TGTGCCAGCAGCGTATCCCGAGGGACAGAGAAACAAGAGACCCAGTACTTC.

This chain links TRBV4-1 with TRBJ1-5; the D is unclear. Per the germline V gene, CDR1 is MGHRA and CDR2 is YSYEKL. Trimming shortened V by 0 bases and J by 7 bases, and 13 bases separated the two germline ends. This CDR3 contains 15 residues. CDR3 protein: CASSQDVGRGQPQHF. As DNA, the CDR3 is TGCGCCAGCAGCCAAGACGTAGGGCGCGGGCAGCCCCAGCATTTT.

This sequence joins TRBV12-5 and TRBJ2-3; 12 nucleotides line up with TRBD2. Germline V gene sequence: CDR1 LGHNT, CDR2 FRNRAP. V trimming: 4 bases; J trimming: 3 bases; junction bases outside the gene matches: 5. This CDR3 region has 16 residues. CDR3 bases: TGTGCTAGTGGTTCCGGGACTAGCGGGTTGACAGATACGCAGTATTTT. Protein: CASGSGTSGLTDTQYF.

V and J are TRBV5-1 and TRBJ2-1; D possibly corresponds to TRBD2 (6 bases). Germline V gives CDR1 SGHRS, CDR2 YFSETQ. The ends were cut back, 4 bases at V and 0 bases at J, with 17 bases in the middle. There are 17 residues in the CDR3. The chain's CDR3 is CASSLQPGTSSYNEQFF. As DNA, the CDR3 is TGCGCCAGCAGCCTCCAACCCGGGACTTCCTCCTACAATGAGCAGTTCTTC.

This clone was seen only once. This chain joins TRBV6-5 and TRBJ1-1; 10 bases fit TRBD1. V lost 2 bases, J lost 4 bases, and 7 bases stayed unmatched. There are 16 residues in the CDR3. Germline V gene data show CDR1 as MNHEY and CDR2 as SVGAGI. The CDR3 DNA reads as TGTGCCAGCAGTTACCGGTCGACAGGGGGCATCACTGAAGCTTTCTTT. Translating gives CASSYRSTGGITEAFF.

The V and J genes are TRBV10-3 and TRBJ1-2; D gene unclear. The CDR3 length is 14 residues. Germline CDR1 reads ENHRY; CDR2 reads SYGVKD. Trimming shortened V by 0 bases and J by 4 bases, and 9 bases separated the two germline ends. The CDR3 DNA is TGTGCCATCAGTGAGTCGGCTGTTTCCTATGGCTACACCTTC. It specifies CAISESAVSYGYTF.

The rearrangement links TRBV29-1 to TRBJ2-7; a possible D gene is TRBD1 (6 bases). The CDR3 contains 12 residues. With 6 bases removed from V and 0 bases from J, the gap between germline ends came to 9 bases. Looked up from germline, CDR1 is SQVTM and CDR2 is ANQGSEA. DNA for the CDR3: TGCAGCGTCCTGACAGGCTCCTACGAGCAGTACTTC. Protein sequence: CSVLTGSYEQYF.

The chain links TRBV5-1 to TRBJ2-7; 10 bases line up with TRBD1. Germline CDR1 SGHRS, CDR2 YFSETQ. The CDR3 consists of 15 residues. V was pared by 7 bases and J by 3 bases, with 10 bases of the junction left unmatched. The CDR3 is CASATGTGVFYEQYF. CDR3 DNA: TGCGCCAGCGCTACCGGGACAGGGGTTTTCTACGAGCAGTACTTC. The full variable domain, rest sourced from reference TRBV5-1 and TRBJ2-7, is KAGVTQTPRYLIKTRGQQVTLSCSPISGHRSVSWYQQTPGQGLQFLFEYFSETQRNKGNFPGRFSGRQFSNSRSEMNVSTLELGDSALYLCASATGTGVFYEQYFGPGTRLTVT.

The CDR3 reads CASSPGGTPNYGYTF. The CDR3 DNA reads as TGTGCCAGCAGCCCGGGGGGGACACCTAACTATGGCTACACCTTC. This chain links TRBV2 with TRBJ1-2; maybe TRBD1 (6 bases). The length of the CDR3 is 15 residues. Germline CDR1 is SNHLY and CDR2 is FYNNEI. V was trimmed by 6 bases and J by 0 bases, leaving 14 bases between them.

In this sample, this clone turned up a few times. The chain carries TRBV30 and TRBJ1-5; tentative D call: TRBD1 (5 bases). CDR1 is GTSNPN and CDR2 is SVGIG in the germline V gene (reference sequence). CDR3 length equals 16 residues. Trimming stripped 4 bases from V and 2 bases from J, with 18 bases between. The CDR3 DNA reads TGTGCCTGGATGACGGTCCGGGGGATTGGCAATCAGCCCCAGCATTTT. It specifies CAWMTVRGIGNQPQHF.

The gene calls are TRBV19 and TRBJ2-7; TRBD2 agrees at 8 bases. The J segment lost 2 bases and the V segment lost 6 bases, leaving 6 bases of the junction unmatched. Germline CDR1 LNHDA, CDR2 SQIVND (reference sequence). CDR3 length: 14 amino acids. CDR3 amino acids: CASSGSGATYEQYF. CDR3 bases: TGTGCCAGTAGCGGTAGCGGGGCGACCTACGAGCAGTACTTC.

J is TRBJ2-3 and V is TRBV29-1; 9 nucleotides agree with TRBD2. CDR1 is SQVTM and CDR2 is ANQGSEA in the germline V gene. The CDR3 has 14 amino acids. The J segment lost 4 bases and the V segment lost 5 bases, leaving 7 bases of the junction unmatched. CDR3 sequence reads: CSVRGGGDADTQYF. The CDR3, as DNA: TGCAGCGTTCGGGGCGGGGGGGATGCAGATACGCAGTATTTT.

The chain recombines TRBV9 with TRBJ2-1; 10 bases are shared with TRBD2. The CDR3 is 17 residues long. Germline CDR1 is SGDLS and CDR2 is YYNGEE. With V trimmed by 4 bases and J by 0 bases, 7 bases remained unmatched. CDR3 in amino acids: CASSRRASGSSYNEQFF. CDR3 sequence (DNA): TGTGCCAGCAGCAGACGAGCTAGCGGGAGCTCCTACAATGAGCAGTTCTTC.

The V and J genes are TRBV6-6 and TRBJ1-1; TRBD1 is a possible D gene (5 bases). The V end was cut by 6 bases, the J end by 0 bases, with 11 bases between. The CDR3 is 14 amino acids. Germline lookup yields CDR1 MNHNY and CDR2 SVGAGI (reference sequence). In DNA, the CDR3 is TGTGCCAGCAGGGGCAGGGCCATGAACACTGAAGCTTTCTTT. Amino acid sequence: CASRGRAMNTEAFF.

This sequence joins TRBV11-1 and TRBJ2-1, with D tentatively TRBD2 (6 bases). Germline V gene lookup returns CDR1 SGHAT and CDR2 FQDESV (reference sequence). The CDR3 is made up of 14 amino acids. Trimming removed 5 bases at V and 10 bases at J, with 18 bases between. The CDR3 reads CASSLSGRAGEQFF. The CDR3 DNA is TGTGCCAGCAGCCTATCCGGCAGGGCGGGGGAGCAGTTCTTC.

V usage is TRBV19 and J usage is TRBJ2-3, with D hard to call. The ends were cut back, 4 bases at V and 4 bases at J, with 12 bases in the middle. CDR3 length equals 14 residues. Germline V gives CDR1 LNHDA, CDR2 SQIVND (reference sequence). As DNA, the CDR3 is TGTGCCAGTAGTAGCGATATCCTACCAGATACGCAGTATTTT. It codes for CASSSDILPDTQYF.

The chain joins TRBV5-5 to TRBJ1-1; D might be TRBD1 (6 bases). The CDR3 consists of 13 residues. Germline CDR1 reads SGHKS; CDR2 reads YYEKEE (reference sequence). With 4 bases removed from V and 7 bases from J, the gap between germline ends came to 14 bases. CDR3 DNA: TGTGCCAGCAGCGAGGGGACAATAGGTGAAGCTTTCTTT. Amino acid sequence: CASSEGTIGEAFF. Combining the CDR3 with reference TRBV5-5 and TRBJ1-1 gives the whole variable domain DAGVTQSPTHLIKTRGQQVTLRCSPISGHKSVSWYQQVLGQGPQFIFQYYEKEERGRGNFPDRFSARQFPNYSSELNVNALLLGDSALYLCASSEGTIGEAFFGQGTRLTVV.

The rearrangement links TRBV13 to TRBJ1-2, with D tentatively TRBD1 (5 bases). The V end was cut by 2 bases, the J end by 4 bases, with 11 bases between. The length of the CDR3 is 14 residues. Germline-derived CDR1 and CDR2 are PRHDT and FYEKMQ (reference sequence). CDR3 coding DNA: TGTGCCAGCAGCTTAAAAGGGGTCAGCTATGGCTACACCTTC. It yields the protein CASSLKGVSYGYTF.

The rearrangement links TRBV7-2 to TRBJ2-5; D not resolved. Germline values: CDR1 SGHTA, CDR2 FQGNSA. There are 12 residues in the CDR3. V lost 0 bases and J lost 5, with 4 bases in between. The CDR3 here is CASSLARETQYF. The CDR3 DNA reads TGTGCCAGCAGCTTAGCCCGGGAGACCCAGTACTTC.

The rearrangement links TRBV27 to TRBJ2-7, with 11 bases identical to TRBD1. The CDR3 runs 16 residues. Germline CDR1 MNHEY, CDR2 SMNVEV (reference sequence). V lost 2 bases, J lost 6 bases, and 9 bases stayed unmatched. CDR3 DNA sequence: TGTGCCAGCAGTTTACATCTGGGACAGGGGGTGGCCGAGCAGTACTTC. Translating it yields CASSLHLGQGVAEQYF.

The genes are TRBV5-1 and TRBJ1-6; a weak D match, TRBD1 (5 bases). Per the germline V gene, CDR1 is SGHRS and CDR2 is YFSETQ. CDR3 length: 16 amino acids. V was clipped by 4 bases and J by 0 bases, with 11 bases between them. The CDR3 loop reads CASSLSGGSYNSPLHF. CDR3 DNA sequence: TGCGCCAGCAGCCTGTCGGGGGGCTCCTATAATTCACCCCTCCACTTT.

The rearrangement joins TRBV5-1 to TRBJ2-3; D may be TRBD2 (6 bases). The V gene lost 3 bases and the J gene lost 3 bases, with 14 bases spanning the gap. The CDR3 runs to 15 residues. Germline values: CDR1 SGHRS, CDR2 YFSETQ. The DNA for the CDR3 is TGCGCCAGCAGCTCCTCGGGACTCGAAACAGATACGCAGTATTTT. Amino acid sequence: CASSSSGLETDTQYF.

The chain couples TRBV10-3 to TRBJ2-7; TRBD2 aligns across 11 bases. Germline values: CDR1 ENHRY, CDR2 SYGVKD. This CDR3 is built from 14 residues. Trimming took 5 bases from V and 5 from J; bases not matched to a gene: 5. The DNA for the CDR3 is TGTGCCATCAGTTGGACTAGCGGGCCCGACGAGCAGTACTTC. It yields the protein CAISWTSGPDEQYF.

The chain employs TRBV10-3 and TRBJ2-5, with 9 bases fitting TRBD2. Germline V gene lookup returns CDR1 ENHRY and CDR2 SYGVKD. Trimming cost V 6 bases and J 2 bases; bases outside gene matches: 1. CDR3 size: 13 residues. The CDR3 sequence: CAISTSGQETQYF. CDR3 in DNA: TGTGCCATCAGCACTAGCGGGCAAGAGACCCAGTACTTC.

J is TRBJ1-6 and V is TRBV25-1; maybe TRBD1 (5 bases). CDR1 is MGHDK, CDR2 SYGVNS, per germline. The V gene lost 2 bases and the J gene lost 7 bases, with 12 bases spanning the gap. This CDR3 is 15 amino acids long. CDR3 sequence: CASSEKGFRNSPLHF. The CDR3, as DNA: TGTGCCAGCAGTGAAAAGGGGTTTCGGAATTCACCCCTCCACTTT.